A selection of T cell receptor beta chains follows, all from one sample in a study of vaccination and CD4 T cells after COVID-19. From the PCR reads, TCRdb called clonotypes with MiXCR, one entry per CDR3 protein. The repertoire holds about 12,000 distinct CDR3 sequences, under 65% seen once, with approximately 17% in the top ten. Their cognate antigens are unknown. Sequences were derived from cultured CD4+ T cells from blood, sampled after SARS-CoV-2 vaccination. These TCRs come from a human donor with COVID-19. The CDR3 runs from the conserved cysteine through the conserved F or W. D genes are given only for firm matches. For some rows the clone size is stated as once, few or many, or as a class when expanded; others skip it.

TRBJ2-6,NA,NA,TRBV24-1,TGTGCCACCAGTGAGGCAGGGCTCTCTGGGGCCAACGTCCTGACTTTC,CATSEAGLSGANVLTF
TRBJ2-5,NA,few,TRBV20-1,TGCAGTGCTCCTCGGGACAACATAGGGGAGACCCAGTACTTC,CSAPRDNIGETQYF
TRBJ2-2,NA,NA,TRBV7-7,TGTGCTAGCAGCTTAGCAGGGGCCGGCGGGGAGCTGTTTTTT,CASSLAGAGGELFF
TRBJ1-5,TRBD1,few,TRBV2,TGTGCCAGCACCGAGACAGGGAATCTCAATCAGCCCCAGCATTTT,CASTETGNLNQPQHF
TRBJ1-5,NA,once,TRBV2,TGTGCCAGCAGTGGGGGGACAACCAATCAGCCCCAGCATTTT,CASSGGTTNQPQHF
TRBJ1-6,NA,NA,TRBV14,TGTGCCAGCAGCCTTCAGGGACTGTGGGTCTCACCCCTCCACTTT,CASSLQGLWVSPLHF
TRBJ2-5,NA,NA,TRBV11-2,TGTGCCAGCAGCTCCCGGGAGACCCAGTACTTC,CASSSRETQYF
TRBJ1-4,NA,NA,TRBV6-1,TGTGCCAGCAGTCCGGTTGAAAAACTGTTTTTT,CASSPVEKLFF
TRBJ1-2,NA,once,TRBV28,TGTGCCATCAGGACAGCCATTAACTATGGCTACACCTTC,CAIRTAINYGYTF
TRBJ2-5,NA,NA,TRBV5-1,TGCGCCAGCAGGTTGGGGGAGACCCAGTACTTC,CASRLGETQYF
TRBJ1-6,NA,NA,TRBV7-9,TGTGCCAGCAGCTTACAGGGGATTTCCTATAATTCACCCCTCCACTTT,CASSLQGISYNSPLHF
TRBJ2-5,NA,NA,TRBV4-1,TGCGCCAGCAGCCAAGGTCCGTGGGGGCAAGAGACCCAGTACTTC,CASSQGPWGQETQYF
TRBJ2-2,TRBD2,NA,TRBV11-2,TGTGCCAGCAGCTTAGCGGGGGGGTACGGGGAGCTGTTTTTT,CASSLAGGYGELFF
TRBJ2-7,TRBD1,NA,TRBV6-1,TGTGCCAGCAGCCGCCGTGTTCAGGGGGACGAGCAGTACTTC,CASSRRVQGDEQYF
TRBJ2-5,NA,few,TRBV7-9,TGTGCCAGCAGCCAGGTCGGGGAGACCCAGTACTTC,CASSQVGETQYF
TRBJ1-5,NA,few,TRBV11-2,TGTGCCAGCAGCTTAGATAGCGGCTATAGCAATCAGCCCCAGCATTTT,CASSLDSGYSNQPQHF
TRBJ1-5,TRBD1,NA,TRBV6-5,TGTGCCAGCAGTTACTCGGGACAGGGGAGTCAGCCCCAGCATTTT,CASSYSGQGSQPQHF
TRBJ1-5,NA,NA,TRBV12-3/TRBV12-4,TGTGCCAGCAGTTTAGGGACAGCTTATCAGCCCCAGCATTTT,CASSLGTAYQPQHF
TRBJ2-5,NA,NA,TRBV7-8,TGTGCCAGCAGCTTACGCGGGGTCGCAGAGACCCAGTACTTC,CASSLRGVAETQYF
TRBJ2-5,NA,NA,TRBV7-6,TGTGCCAGCAGCTTTGATCACCAAGAGACCCAGTACTTC,CASSFDHQETQYF
TRBJ1-1,NA,few,TRBV7-6,TGTGCCAGCAGCTTAGCAGGCGGGGTCCCCACTGAAGCTTTCTTT,CASSLAGGVPTEAFF
TRBJ1-5,NA,once,TRBV19,TGTGCCAGTACCCTAACAGGAGGTAGTCAGCCCCAGCATTTT,CASTLTGGSQPQHF
TRBJ2-7,NA,NA,TRBV2,TGTGCCAGCAGTGAACGTCCGGGGACCTACGAGCAGTACTTC,CASSERPGTYEQYF
TRBJ1-1,TRBD1,NA,TRBV4-3,TGCGCCAGCAGCCACTTAAGTTTCAGGACAGGAAACACTGAAGCTTTCTTT,CASSHLSFRTGNTEAFF